The present TCR beta chain was sequenced within a study of cytomegalovirus exposure and HLA in healthy donors. Both 60 Vbeta primers and 13 Jbeta primers went into the PCR. TCRdb's table, derived via immunoSEQ multiplex PCR, lists solely in-frame clones and lacks some. The repertoire table contains roughly 73,000 clones. V gave up 3 bases and J gave up 5 bases, with 12 bases separating them. This CDR3 contains 14 residues. The germline V gene encodes CDR1 SGHTA and CDR2 FQGNSA. The clonotype comes from a man in his fifties or sixties in good health and CMV-seropositive. The sequenced sample consisted of PBMCs. V gene TRBV7-2 combines with J gene TRBJ2-3, with D perhaps matching TRBD2 (5 bases). The CDR3 reads CASSLDSPGDTQYF. CDR3 coding DNA: TGTGCCAGCAGCTTGGACTCCCCCGGAGATACGCAGTATTTT.